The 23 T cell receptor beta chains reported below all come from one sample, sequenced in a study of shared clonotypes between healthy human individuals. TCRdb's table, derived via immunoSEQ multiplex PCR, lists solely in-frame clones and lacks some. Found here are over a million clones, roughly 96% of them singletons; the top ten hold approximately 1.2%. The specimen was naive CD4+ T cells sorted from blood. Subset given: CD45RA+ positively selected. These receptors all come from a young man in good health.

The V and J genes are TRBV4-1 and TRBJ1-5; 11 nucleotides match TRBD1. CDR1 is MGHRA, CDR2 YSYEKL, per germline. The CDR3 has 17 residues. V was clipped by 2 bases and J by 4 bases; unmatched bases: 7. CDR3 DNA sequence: TGCGCCAGCAGCCAATCCCCGGACAGGGGGCATAATCAGCCCCAGCATTTT. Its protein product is CASSQSPDRGHNQPQHF.

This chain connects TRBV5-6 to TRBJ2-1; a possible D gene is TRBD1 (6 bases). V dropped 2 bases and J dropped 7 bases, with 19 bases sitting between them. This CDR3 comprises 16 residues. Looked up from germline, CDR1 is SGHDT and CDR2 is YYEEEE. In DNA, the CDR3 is TGTGCCAGCAGCTTAGTAGACAGGCTCCCCCTTAATGAGCAGTTCTTC. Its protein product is CASSLVDRLPLNEQFF.

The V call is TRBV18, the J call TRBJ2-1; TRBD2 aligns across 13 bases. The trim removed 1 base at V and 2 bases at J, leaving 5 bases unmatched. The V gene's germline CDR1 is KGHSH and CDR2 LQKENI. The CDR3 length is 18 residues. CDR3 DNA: TGTGCCAGCTCACCACGGACTAGCGGGAGTATCACCTACAATGAGCAGTTCTTC. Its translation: CASSPRTSGSITYNEQFF.

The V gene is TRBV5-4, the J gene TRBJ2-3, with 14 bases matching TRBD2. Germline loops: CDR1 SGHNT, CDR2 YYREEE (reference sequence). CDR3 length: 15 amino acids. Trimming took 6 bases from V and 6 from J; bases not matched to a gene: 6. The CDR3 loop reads CASTIGTSGSDTQYF. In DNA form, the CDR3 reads TGTGCCAGCACAATTGGGACTAGCGGGAGTGATACGCAGTATTTT.

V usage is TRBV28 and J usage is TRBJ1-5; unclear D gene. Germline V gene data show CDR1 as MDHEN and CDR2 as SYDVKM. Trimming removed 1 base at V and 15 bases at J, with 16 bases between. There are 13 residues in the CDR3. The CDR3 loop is CASSLLGAIGPHF. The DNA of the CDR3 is TGTGCCAGCAGTTTATTGGGCGCGATTGGCCCGCATTTT. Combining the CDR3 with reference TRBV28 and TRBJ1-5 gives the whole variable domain DVKVTQSSRYLVKRTGEKVFLECVQDMDHENMFWYRQDPGLGLRLIYFSYDVKMKEKGDIPEGYSVSREKKERFSLILESASTNQTSMYLCASSLLGAIGPHFGDGTRLSIL.

In nucleotides, the CDR3 is TGTGCCAGCAGCCAAGGACTAGCAATCCAGCAGTTCTTC. It translates to CASSQGLAIQQFF. The rearrangement joins TRBV6-5 to TRBJ2-1, with TRBD2 identical over 8 bases. The CDR3 runs to 13 residues. Germline assignment: CDR1 MNHEY and CDR2 SVGAGI. The junction had 9 bases not matched to a gene; V was cut back by 6 bases and J by 11 bases.

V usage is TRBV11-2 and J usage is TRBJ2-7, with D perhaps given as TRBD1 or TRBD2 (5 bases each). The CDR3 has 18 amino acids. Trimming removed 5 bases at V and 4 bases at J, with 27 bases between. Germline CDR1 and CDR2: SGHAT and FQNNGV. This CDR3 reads CASSRDRGALFGYYEQYF. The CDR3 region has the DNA TGTGCCAGCAGCCGGGATAGAGGGGCGCTTTTTGGATATTACGAGCAGTACTTC.

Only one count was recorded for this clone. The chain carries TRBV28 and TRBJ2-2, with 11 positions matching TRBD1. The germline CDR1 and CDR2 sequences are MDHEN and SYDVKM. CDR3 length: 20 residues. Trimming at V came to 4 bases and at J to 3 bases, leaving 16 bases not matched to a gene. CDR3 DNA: TGTGCCAGCAGTTCCCTAGGGGACAGGGGGACGCTAGTGCACACCGGGGAGCTGTTTTTT. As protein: CASSSLGDRGTLVHTGELFF. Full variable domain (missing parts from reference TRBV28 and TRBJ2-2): DVKVTQSSRYLVKRTGEKVFLECVQDMDHENMFWYRQDPGLGLRLIYFSYDVKMKEKGDIPEGYSVSREKKERFSLILESASTNQTSMYLCASSSLGDRGTLVHTGELFFGEGSRLTVL.

The CDR3 nucleotides read TGCGCCAGCAGCTTGACAGGGACAAGTTCCTACGAGCAGTACTTC. It is translated as CASSLTGTSSYEQYF. The chain has TRBV5-1 and TRBJ2-7; D may be TRBD1 (6 bases). V was cut by 1 base and J by 1 base, with 12 bases left in between. CDR1 is SGHRS and CDR2 is YFSETQ in the germline V gene. The CDR3 is 15 amino acids. Combining the CDR3 with reference TRBV5-1 and TRBJ2-7 gives the whole variable domain KAGVTQTPRYLIKTRGQQVTLSCSPISGHRSVSWYQQTPGQGLQFLFEYFSETQRNKGNFPGRFSGRQFSNSRSEMNVSTLELGDSALYLCASSLTGTSSYEQYFGPGTRLTVT.

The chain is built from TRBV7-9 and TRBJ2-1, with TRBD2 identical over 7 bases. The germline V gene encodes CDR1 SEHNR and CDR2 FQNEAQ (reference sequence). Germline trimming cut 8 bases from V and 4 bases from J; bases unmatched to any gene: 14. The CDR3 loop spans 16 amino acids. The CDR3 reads CASPLPGRSGYNEQFF. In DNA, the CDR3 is TGTGCCAGCCCCCTTCCCGGGAGGTCCGGTTACAATGAGCAGTTCTTC.

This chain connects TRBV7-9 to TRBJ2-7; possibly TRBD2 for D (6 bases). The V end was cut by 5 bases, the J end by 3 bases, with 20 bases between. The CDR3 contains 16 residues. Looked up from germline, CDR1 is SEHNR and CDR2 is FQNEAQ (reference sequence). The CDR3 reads CASSPPGGPGDYEQYF. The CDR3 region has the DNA TGTGCCAGCAGCCCCCCCGGGGGTCCCGGGGACTACGAGCAGTACTTC.

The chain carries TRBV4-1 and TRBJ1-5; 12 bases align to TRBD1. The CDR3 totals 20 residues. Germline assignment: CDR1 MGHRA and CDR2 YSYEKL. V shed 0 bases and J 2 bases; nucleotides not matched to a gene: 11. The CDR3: CASSQDFWGQGAKGNQPQHF. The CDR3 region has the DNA TGCGCCAGCAGCCAAGATTTCTGGGGACAGGGGGCGAAGGGCAATCAGCCCCAGCATTTT.

The CDR3 sequence: CASSLGGTARLAKNIQYF. In DNA, the CDR3 is TGTGCCAGCAGCTTAGGCGGGACGGCGAGATTAGCCAAAAACATTCAGTACTTC. The V and J genes are TRBV7-9 and TRBJ2-4, with D maybe TRBD2 (6 bases). The germline V gene has CDR1 SEHNR and CDR2 FQNEAQ (reference sequence). The CDR3 is 18 amino acids. The V end lost 1 base, the J end lost 0 bases, and 16 bases lay between the germline ends.

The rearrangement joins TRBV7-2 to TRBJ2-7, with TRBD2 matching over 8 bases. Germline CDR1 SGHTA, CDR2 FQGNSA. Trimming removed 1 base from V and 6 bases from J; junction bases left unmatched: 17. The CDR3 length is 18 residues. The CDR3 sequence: CASSLEVSSFGLAGEQYF. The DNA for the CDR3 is TGTGCCAGCAGCTTAGAGGTTTCTTCGTTTGGACTAGCCGGCGAGCAGTACTTC.

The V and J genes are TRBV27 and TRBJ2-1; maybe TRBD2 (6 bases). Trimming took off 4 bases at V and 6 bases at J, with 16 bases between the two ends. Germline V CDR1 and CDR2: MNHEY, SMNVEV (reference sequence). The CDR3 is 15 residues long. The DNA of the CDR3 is TGTGCCAGCAGTTCTTACTGGGGAGGTTCCAATGAGCAGTTCTTC. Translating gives CASSSYWGGSNEQFF.

This CDR3 is CASSKPGQLNTGELFF. The CDR3 nucleotides are TGTGCCAGCAGCAAACCCGGACAGCTGAACACCGGGGAGCTGTTTTTT. This sequence joins TRBV7-9 and TRBJ2-2; possibly TRBD1 for D (6 bases). CDR3 length: 16 residues. V lost 5 bases and J 1 base, leaving 14 bases between the germline ends. Looked up from germline, CDR1 is SEHNR and CDR2 is FQNEAQ (reference sequence).

CDR3 region: CASSLEAGGIDEQFF. CDR3 DNA: TGTGCCAGCAGCTTGGAAGCGGGAGGCATCGATGAGCAGTTCTTC. The V and J genes are TRBV5-4 and TRBJ2-1; 9 bases match TRBD2. CDR3 length: 15 residues. Germline V gene sequence: CDR1 SGHNT, CDR2 YYREEE (reference sequence). The junction had 6 bases not matched to a gene; V was cut back by 0 bases and J by 8 bases.

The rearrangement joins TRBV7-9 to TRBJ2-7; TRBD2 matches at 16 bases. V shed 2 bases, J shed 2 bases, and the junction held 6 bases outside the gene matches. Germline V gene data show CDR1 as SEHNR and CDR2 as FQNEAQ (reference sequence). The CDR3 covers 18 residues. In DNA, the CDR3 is TGTGCCAGCAGCTTAAAACCGGGACTAGCGGGAGGGCCCTACGAGCAGTACTTC. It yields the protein CASSLKPGLAGGPYEQYF.

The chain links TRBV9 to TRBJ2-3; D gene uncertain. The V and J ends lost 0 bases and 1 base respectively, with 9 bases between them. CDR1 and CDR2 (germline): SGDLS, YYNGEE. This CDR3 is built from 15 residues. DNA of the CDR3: TGTGCCAGCAGCGTAGTGTTTACCGGCACAGATACGCAGTATTTT. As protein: CASSVVFTGTDTQYF.

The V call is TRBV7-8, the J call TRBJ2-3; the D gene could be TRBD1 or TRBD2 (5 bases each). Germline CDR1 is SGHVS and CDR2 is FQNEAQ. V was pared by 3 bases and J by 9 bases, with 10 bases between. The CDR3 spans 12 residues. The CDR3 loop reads CASSFGWDTQYF. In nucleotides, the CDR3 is TGTGCCAGCAGCTTTGGTTGGGACACGCAGTATTTT.

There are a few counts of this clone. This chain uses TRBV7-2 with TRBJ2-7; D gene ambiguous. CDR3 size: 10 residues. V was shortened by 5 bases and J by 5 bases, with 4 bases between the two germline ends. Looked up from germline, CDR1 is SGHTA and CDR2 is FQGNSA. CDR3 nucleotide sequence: TGTGCCAGCAGCCCAGACGAGCAGTACTTC. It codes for CASSPDEQYF.

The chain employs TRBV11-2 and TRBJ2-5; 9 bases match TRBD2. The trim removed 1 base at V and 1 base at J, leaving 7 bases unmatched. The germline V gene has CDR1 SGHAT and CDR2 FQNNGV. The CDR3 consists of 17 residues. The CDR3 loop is CASSLVPSGAVQETQYF. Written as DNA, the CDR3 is TGTGCCAGCAGCTTAGTGCCTAGCGGGGCTGTCCAAGAGACCCAGTACTTC. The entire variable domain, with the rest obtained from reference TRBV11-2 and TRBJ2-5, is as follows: EAGVAQSPRYKIIEKRQSVAFWCNPISGHATLYWYQQILGQGPKLLIQFQNNGVVDDSQLPKDRFSAERLKGVDSTLKIQPAKLEDSAVYLCASSLVPSGAVQETQYFGPGTRLLVL.

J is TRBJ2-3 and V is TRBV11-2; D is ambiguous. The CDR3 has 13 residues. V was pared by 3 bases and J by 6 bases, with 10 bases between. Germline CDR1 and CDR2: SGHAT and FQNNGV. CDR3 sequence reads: CASSFVRSDTQYF. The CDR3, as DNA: TGTGCCAGCAGCTTTGTTCGGTCTGATACGCAGTATTTT.